Each of the 24 T cell receptor beta chains below was sequenced from the same sample in a study of beta chain features in type 1 diabetes. Investigators reverse transcribed all isolated RNA, so they sequenced expressed TCRB transcripts. TCRdb's table, derived via immunoSEQ multiplex PCR, lists solely in-frame clones and lacks some. The profile covers 250,000 to 300,000 clones, with around 7.8% appearing a single time and 0.9% to 1.2% taken by the ten largest. Sequencing was performed on central memory CD4+ T cells from blood. The receptors shown here come from a woman aged 18-35 years in good health.

This clone was recorded a few times. Additional DNA sequences in this sample encode the identical CDR3. The chain uses TRBV29-1 and TRBJ2-3; 11 nucleotides agree with TRBD2. Germline V gene lookup returns CDR1 SQVTM and CDR2 ANQGSEA. CDR3 length equals 14 residues. With 4 bases clipped from V and 4 bases from J, the junction kept 4 bases outside the gene matches. The CDR3 loop is CSVATSGGPDTQYF. The DNA of the CDR3 is TGCAGCGTTGCAACTAGCGGGGGCCCAGATACGCAGTATTTT.

The V gene is TRBV7-9, the J gene TRBJ1-5, with 7 bases aligning to TRBD1. After removal of 5 bases from V and 0 bases from J, the junction contained 4 bases not matched to a gene. CDR1 is SEHNR and CDR2 is FQNEAQ in the germline V gene (reference sequence). CDR3 length: 15 residues. DNA for the CDR3: TGTGCCAGCAGCCCAACAGGGGTTAGCAATCAGCCCCAGCATTTT. Translated, it gives CASSPTGVSNQPQHF. Using reference TRBV7-9 and TRBJ1-5 for the parts outside the CDR3, the full variable domain is DTGVSQNPRHKITKRGQNVTFRCDPISEHNRLYWYRQTLGQGPEFLTYFQNEAQLEKSRLLSDRFSAERPKGSFSTLEIQRTEQGDSAMYLCASSPTGVSNQPQHFGDGTRLSIL.

The sample holds a few counts of this clone. The rearrangement uses TRBV6-5 and TRBJ1-6; D might be TRBD1 (5 bases). The CDR3 is made up of 13 amino acids. CDR1 MNHEY and CDR2 SVGAGI come from the germline V gene. V lost 5 bases to trimming and J lost 6 bases, with 8 bases between them. CDR3 bases: TGTGCCAGCAGTAAGACAGCTAATTCACCCCTCCACTTT. Translated: CASSKTANSPLHF.

The rearrangement links TRBV19 to TRBJ1-2; D is undetermined. The CDR3 loop spans 13 amino acids. Trimming shortened V by 4 bases and J by 5 bases, and 11 bases separated the two germline ends. Germline CDR1 and CDR2: LNHDA and SQIVND (reference sequence). CDR3 protein: CASSSGHDYGYTF. DNA for the CDR3: TGTGCCAGTAGTAGTGGGCACGATTATGGCTACACCTTC.

The table lists this clone with a few counts. This rearrangement joins TRBV20-1 to TRBJ2-5; D gene ambiguous. The CDR3 spans 11 residues. Per the germline V gene, CDR1 is DFQATT and CDR2 is SNEGSKA (reference sequence). Between the trimmed V and J ends, which lost 5 bases and 5 bases, there was a span of 9 bases. This CDR3 reads CSAAPGETQYF. CDR3 nucleotides: TGCAGTGCTGCCCCCGGGGAGACCCAGTACTTC.

Concerning this clone itself: The sample carries other DNA sequences with the same CDR3. The chain carries TRBV28 and TRBJ2-6; D possibly corresponds to TRBD2 (6 bases). The V gene lost 2 bases and the J gene lost 1 base, with 6 bases spanning the gap. The CDR3 runs 15 residues. CDR1 MDHEN and CDR2 SYDVKM come from the germline V gene. CDR3 DNA sequence: TGTGCCAGCAGTTTAGGGGGGTCTGGGGCCAACGTCCTGACTTTC. This translates into CASSLGGSGANVLTF.

The CDR3 spells CASSEALGDGRPGYTF. CDR3 bases: TGTGCCAGCAGTGAAGCGCTTGGAGATGGGCGCCCTGGCTACACCTTC. The V gene is TRBV6-1, the J gene TRBJ1-2; D unclear. CDR3 length: 16 residues. Germline CDR1 MNHNS, CDR2 SASEGT. Deletions cut 0 bases from V and 7 bases from J, with 18 bases between.

The gene calls are TRBV14 and TRBJ2-5, with 8 positions matching TRBD1. V dropped 4 bases and J dropped 5; count of bases not matched to a gene: 6. Germline CDR1 reads SGHDN; CDR2 reads FVKESK. This CDR3 spans 14 amino acids. CDR3 DNA sequence: TGTGCCAGCAGCCTCCCCAGGGGGCGTGAGACCCAGTACTTC. Amino acid sequence: CASSLPRGRETQYF. Variable domain in full (rest from reference TRBV14 and TRBJ2-5): EAGVTQFPSHSVIEKGQTVTLRCDPISGHDNLYWYRRVMGKEIKFLLHFVKESKQDESGMPNNRFLAERTGGTYSTLKVQPAELEDSGVYFCASSLPRGRETQYFGPGTRLLVL.

The chain joins TRBV5-1 to TRBJ2-5; TRBD1 agrees at 8 bases. CDR1 SGHRS and CDR2 YFSETQ come from the germline V gene. Trimming at V came to 4 bases and at J to 3 bases, leaving 8 bases not matched to a gene. This CDR3 is built from 15 residues. This chain's CDR3 is CASSEQGGREETQYF. In nucleotides, the CDR3 is TGCGCCAGCAGCGAACAGGGGGGACGAGAAGAGACCCAGTACTTC. Full variable domain (rest looked up from reference TRBV5-1 and TRBJ2-5): KAGVTQTPRYLIKTRGQQVTLSCSPISGHRSVSWYQQTPGQGLQFLFEYFSETQRNKGNFPGRFSGRQFSNSRSEMNVSTLELGDSALYLCASSEQGGREETQYFGPGTRLLVL.

This clone came up a few times. The V and J genes are TRBV2 and TRBJ1-2; the D gene is possibly TRBD1 (6 bases). CDR3 size: 15 residues. Germline V gene data show CDR1 as SNHLY and CDR2 as FYNNEI. Trimming cost V 6 bases and J 1 base, with 15 bases left between them. The CDR3 DNA follows: TGTGCCAGCAGCTTTGCCGGGGGCAATAACTATGGCTACACCTTC. This sequence encodes CASSFAGGNNYGYTF.

As to this clone: A far bigger clonotype differs at one base, so this is likely a read error. The chain employs TRBV9 and TRBJ1-1; 7 bases agree with TRBD1. From germline, CDR1 is SGDLS and CDR2 YYNGEE. This CDR3 has 15 amino acids. J was trimmed by 3 bases and V by 4 bases; bases with no gene match: 9. CDR3 DNA: TGTGCCAGCAGCTTGGGAGACAGGGAGGACACTGAAGCTTTCTTT. Residues: CASSLGDREDTEAFF.

The rearrangement joins TRBV9 to TRBJ2-7, with 11 positions matching TRBD2. Germline V gene sequence: CDR1 SGDLS, CDR2 YYNGEE. CDR3 length equals 15 residues. V shed 3 bases and J 2 bases; nucleotides not matched to a gene: 4. CDR3: CASSAGLAGTYEQYF. The DNA of the CDR3 is TGTGCCAGCAGCGCCGGACTAGCGGGCACCTACGAGCAGTACTTC.

The chain has TRBV6-1 and TRBJ1-1; TRBD1 is a possible D gene (6 bases). V lost 7 bases, J lost 3 bases, and 12 bases lay in between. The CDR3 is 13 amino acids. Germline lookup yields CDR1 MNHNS and CDR2 SASEGT. The chain's CDR3 is CASTTGAHTEAFF. The CDR3 coding sequence is TGTGCCAGCACGACGGGGGCTCACACTGAAGCTTTCTTT.

This clone was counted only a few times. The genes are TRBV7-3 and TRBJ2-3; TRBD1 might be the D (6 bases). Looked up from germline, CDR1 is SGHTA and CDR2 is FQGTGA. V was trimmed by 3 bases and J by 4 bases, leaving 11 bases between them. The CDR3 sequence is 14 residues long. The CDR3 sequence is CASSFHRDADTQYF. DNA for the CDR3: TGTGCCAGCAGCTTTCACAGGGATGCAGATACGCAGTATTTT. Looking up the rest from reference TRBV7-3 and TRBJ2-3 gives the full variable domain: GAGVSQTPSNKVTEKGKYVELRCDPISGHTALYWYRQSLGQGPEFLIYFQGTGAADDSGLPNDRFFAVRPEGSVSTLKIQRTERGDSAVYLCASSFHRDADTQYFGPGTRLTVL.

On this clone itself: At the DNA level, this CDR3 is encoded by other sequences in the same sample as well. V and J are TRBV20-1 and TRBJ2-1; D not certain. Between the trimmed V and J ends, which lost 6 bases and 5 bases, there was a span of 5 bases. The CDR3 runs to 10 residues. CDR1 is DFQATT and CDR2 is SNEGSKA in the germline V gene (reference sequence). The CDR3 loop reads CSALNNEQFF. The CDR3 DNA is TGCAGTGCCCTGAACAATGAGCAGTTCTTC.

This clone occurred a few times. The chain combines TRBV4-2 with TRBJ2-5; D may be TRBD2 (5 bases). V was shortened by 4 bases and J by 6 bases, with 12 bases between the two germline ends. There are 13 residues in the CDR3. Germline V gene lookup returns CDR1 LGHNA and CDR2 YNFKEQ. As DNA, the CDR3 is TGTGCCAGCAGCCCCTACCCGGGAAAGACCCAGTACTTC. Protein: CASSPYPGKTQYF.

This clone was recorded at least ten times. The CDR3 coding sequence is TGTGCCAGCAACAACAGGGTAGACACTGAAGCTTTCTTT. It yields the protein CASNNRVDTEAFF. The V call is TRBV9, the J call TRBJ1-1; D possibly corresponds to TRBD1 (6 bases). The CDR3 covers 13 residues. V lost 6 bases to trimming and J lost 3 bases, with 12 bases between them. The germline CDR1 and CDR2 sequences are SGDLS and YYNGEE. Full variable domain (remainder filled in from reference TRBV9 and TRBJ1-1): DSGVTQTPKHLITATGQRVTLRCSPRSGDLSVYWYQQSLDQGLQFLIQYYNGEERAKGNILERFSAQQFPDLHSELNLSSLELGDSALYFCASNNRVDTEAFFGQGTRLTVV.

The J gene is TRBJ2-2, the V gene TRBV4-3; D gene unclear. This CDR3 has 11 amino acids. The V end was cut by 4 bases, the J end by 5 bases, with 2 bases between. Germline V lookup: CDR1 LGHNA, CDR2 YSLEER. Here the CDR3 reads CASSPTGELFF. In DNA form, the CDR3 reads TGCGCCAGCAGCCCTACCGGGGAGCTGTTTTTT.

This clone was picked up a small number of times. The chain recombines TRBV6-6 with TRBJ1-2; perhaps TRBD1 as D (5 bases). Looked up from germline, CDR1 is MNHNY and CDR2 is SVGAGI (reference sequence). V was shortened by 5 bases and J by 5 bases, with 12 bases between the two germline ends. The CDR3 runs 13 residues. The CDR3 sequence: CASSPTGEYGYTF. CDR3 nucleotides: TGTGCCAGCAGTCCCACAGGAGAATATGGCTACACCTTC.

In its sample, this clone was seen a few times. The V and J genes are TRBV10-3 and TRBJ2-1, with 9 bases fitting TRBD1. V lost 2 bases and J lost 8; bases outside the gene matches: 10. The V gene's germline CDR1 is ENHRY and CDR2 SYGVKD. There are 16 residues in the CDR3. CDR3 sequence (DNA): TGTGCCATCAGTGAGCGGCCGGGACAGGGAATCGATGAGCAGTTCTTC. Protein sequence: CAISERPGQGIDEQFF.

In its sample, this clone was seen a few times. The V gene is TRBV6-5, the J gene TRBJ2-7, with 10 bases that match TRBD2. CDR3 size: 15 residues. Trimming took 6 bases from V and 0 from J; bases not matched to a gene: 5. Germline CDR1 is MNHEY and CDR2 is SVGAGI. The CDR3 loop is CASRISSGSSYEQYF. The DNA of the CDR3 is TGTGCCAGCAGAATTTCTAGCGGGAGCTCCTACGAGCAGTACTTC.

The chain recombines TRBV7-8 with TRBJ2-3; D is unresolved. CDR1 and CDR2 (germline): SGHVS, FQNEAQ. Trimming took off 2 bases at V and 2 bases at J, with 11 bases between the two ends. The CDR3 covers 15 residues. This chain's CDR3 is CASSLSWLNTDTQYF. As DNA, the CDR3 is TGTGCCAGCAGCTTAAGTTGGCTAAACACAGATACGCAGTATTTT.

In its sample, this clone was seen a few times. Other DNA variants within this sample encode the same CDR3. The chain employs TRBV5-1 and TRBJ2-2, with 7 bases matching TRBD1. The trim removed 4 bases at V and 2 bases at J, leaving 8 bases unmatched. The CDR3 sequence is 16 residues long. Germline V gene lookup returns CDR1 SGHRS and CDR2 YFSETQ. The CDR3 DNA is TGCGCCAGCAGCGCCCGACAGGGTTTAAACACCGGGGAGCTGTTTTTT. Amino acids: CASSARQGLNTGELFF.

The chain links TRBV5-1 to TRBJ2-2; D gene uncertain. The germline V gene encodes CDR1 SGHRS and CDR2 YFSETQ. V shed 2 bases and J shed 9 bases, with 8 bases lying between them. The CDR3 totals 12 residues. CDR3 sequence: CASSFNSRELFF. The DNA of the CDR3 is TGCGCCAGCAGCTTTAATTCCCGGGAGCTGTTTTTT.